Each of the 25 T cell receptor beta chains below was sequenced from the same sample in a study of technical replicates of blood from a few donors. Measured with immunoSEQ multiplex PCR; TCRdb has only the in-frame clones, and not every one. The sample lists 83,000 or so clones, approximately 92% occurring once. The sample consisted of T cells isolated from PBMCs. These receptors originate from a human donor in good health.

The chain links TRBV18 to TRBJ2-5; TRBD2 aligns across 9 bases. This CDR3 is built from 15 residues. Trimming cost V 0 bases and J 4 bases; bases outside gene matches: 3. The germline V gene encodes CDR1 KGHSH and CDR2 LQKENI. This chain's CDR3 is CASSPPGLALETQYF. The CDR3, as DNA: TGTGCCAGCTCACCACCGGGACTAGCTTTAGAGACCCAGTACTTC.

The chain links TRBV5-6 to TRBJ2-2; a weak D match, TRBD2 (5 bases). CDR1 SGHDT and CDR2 YYEEEE come from the germline V gene. V was cut by 1 base and J by 0 bases, with 10 bases left in between. This CDR3 is 16 amino acids long. The CDR3 reads CASSLWGDTNTGELFF. CDR3 DNA: TGTGCCAGCAGCTTGTGGGGAGACACGAACACCGGGGAGCTGTTTTTT.

The chain joins TRBV4-2 to TRBJ2-7; 11 nucleotides line up with TRBD2. In germline, CDR1 is LGHNA, CDR2 YNFKEQ. The V gene end was trimmed by 4 bases and the J gene end by 7 bases; junction bases not matched to a gene: 9. This CDR3 is built from 15 residues. The CDR3 DNA follows: TGTGCCAGCAGCCCCAATAGCGGGGGGGGCTGGGAGCAGTACTTC. Translation gives CASSPNSGGGWEQYF.

The V call is TRBV14, the J call TRBJ2-7; 8 positions agree with TRBD1. Germline CDR1 is SGHDN and CDR2 is FVKESK. The CDR3 is 16 residues long. Trimming at V came to 0 bases and at J to 2 bases, leaving 6 bases not matched to a gene. CDR3 sequence reads: CASSQDYRTGPYEQYF. The CDR3 DNA follows: TGTGCCAGCAGCCAAGATTACAGGACAGGGCCCTACGAGCAGTACTTC.

The genes are TRBV18 and TRBJ2-1, with TRBD2 matching 14 bases. This CDR3 is 17 amino acids long. Germline assignment: CDR1 KGHSH and CDR2 LQKENI. With V trimmed by 4 bases and J by 6 bases, 8 bases remained unmatched. CDR3 residues: CASSQFDGLAGGNEQFF. CDR3 bases: TGTGCCAGCTCACAATTTGATGGACTAGCGGGAGGCAATGAGCAGTTCTTC.

This clone was detected only a few times. The J gene is TRBJ2-4, the V gene TRBV27; 7 bases map to TRBD1. The CDR3 totals 12 residues. Germline V CDR1 and CDR2: MNHEY, SMNVEV (reference sequence). J was trimmed by 4 bases and V by 6 bases; bases with no gene match: 0. CDR3 coding DNA: TGTGCCAGCAGGACAGGGAAAAACATTCAGTACTTC. It specifies CASRTGKNIQYF.

This clone has more than one count but fewer than ten. The CDR3 bases are TGTGCCAGCAGCTCAAGGGACAGGTTGGAGTACTTC. Its protein is CASSSRDRLEYF. This chain joins TRBV11-2 and TRBJ2-7, with 8 bases identical to TRBD1. CDR1 and CDR2 (germline): SGHAT, FQNNGV. This CDR3 contains 12 residues. V was pared by 4 bases and J by 11 bases, with 7 bases of the junction left unmatched.

This rearrangement joins TRBV9 to TRBJ2-3; the match to TRBD2 covers 8 bases. Trimming took 1 base from V and 7 from J; bases not matched to a gene: 8. Germline lookup yields CDR1 SGDLS and CDR2 YYNGEE. CDR3 length: 15 residues. The CDR3 region has the DNA TGTGCCAGCAGCGTATATGCGGGGGGCCAGAATACGCAGTATTTT. Encoded protein: CASSVYAGGQNTQYF.

This chain joins TRBV4-1 and TRBJ2-1, with 10 bases matching TRBD2. The ends lost 0 bases at V and 8 bases at J; junction bases unmatched: 10. CDR3 length equals 17 residues. Germline CDR1 is MGHRA and CDR2 is YSYEKL. In nucleotides, the CDR3 is TGCGCCAGCAGCCAAGAGCGGGGTCTAGCGGGAGTTGATGAGCAGTTCTTC. It specifies CASSQERGLAGVDEQFF.

This chain uses TRBV14 with TRBJ2-2; no reliable D call. Germline V lookup: CDR1 SGHDN, CDR2 FVKESK. The CDR3 has 15 amino acids. Trimming took 1 base from V and 7 from J, leaving 13 bases between them. The CDR3, as DNA: TGTGCCAGCAGCCAAGGGGTCAACTCGGGCGGGGAGCTGTTTTTT. Residues: CASSQGVNSGGELFF.

This chain connects TRBV6-5 to TRBJ1-5; TRBD1 is a possible D gene (6 bases). The CDR3 contains 14 residues. Looked up from germline, CDR1 is MNHEY and CDR2 is SVGAGI. V was trimmed by 7 bases and J by 0 bases, leaving 10 bases between them. In DNA form, the CDR3 reads TGTGCCAGCAAACAGGGTTATAGCAATCAGCCCCAGCATTTT. This codes for CASKQGYSNQPQHF.

The V and J genes are TRBV28 and TRBJ2-7, with 10 bases lining up with TRBD2. The CDR3 contains 18 residues. V lost 6 bases, J lost 2 bases, and 16 bases stayed unmatched. Germline V gene sequence: CDR1 MDHEN, CDR2 SYDVKM. CDR3 sequence: CASRGILIRTSGAYEQYF. DNA for the CDR3: TGTGCCAGCAGGGGGATACTGATAAGGACTAGCGGAGCCTACGAGCAGTACTTC.

V usage is TRBV6-1 and J usage is TRBJ1-2; tentatively, D is TRBD1 (5 bases). This CDR3 is 13 amino acids long. Germline values: CDR1 MNHNS, CDR2 SASEGT. Trimming stripped 1 base from V and 6 bases from J, with 9 bases between. CDR3 sequence (DNA): TGTGCCAGCAGTGAAGGGGGCGCGGATGGCTACACCTTC. This codes for CASSEGGADGYTF.

The chain employs TRBV9 and TRBJ2-4; D is possibly TRBD2 (6 bases). The germline V gene has CDR1 SGDLS and CDR2 YYNGEE. The CDR3 extends over 17 amino acids. V lost 0 bases to trimming and J lost 12 bases, with 25 bases between them. CDR3 sequence: CASSVDPGSGTEERQYF. Here the CDR3 DNA reads TGTGCCAGCAGCGTAGACCCCGGGTCAGGGACTGAAGAACGTCAGTACTTC.

This chain joins TRBV19 and TRBJ1-2; 8 bases map to TRBD1. V lost 4 bases, J lost 6 bases, and 7 bases stayed unmatched. The germline gives CDR1 LNHDA, CDR2 SQIVND (reference sequence). This CDR3 contains 14 residues. The CDR3 DNA is TGTGCCAGTAGTACAACAGGGGGTAGAAATGGCTACACCTTC. Translating it yields CASSTTGGRNGYTF. The full variable domain, in which reference TRBV19 and TRBJ1-2 provide the parts outside the CDR3, is DGGITQSPKYLFRKEGQNVTLSCEQNLNHDAMYWYRQDPGQGLRLIYYSQIVNDFQKGDIAEGYSVSREKKESFPLTVTSAQKNPTAFYLCASSTTGGRNGYTFGSGTRLTVV.

The chain has TRBV29-1 and TRBJ2-7, with TRBD1 matching 9 bases. V dropped 0 bases and J dropped 1; count of bases not matched to a gene: 1. This CDR3 has 14 amino acids. The germline V gene has CDR1 SQVTM and CDR2 ANQGSEA. The CDR3 DNA reads as TGCAGCGTTGAAGAAGGGACAGGGTCCTACGAGCAGTACTTC. This encodes CSVEEGTGSYEQYF.

This chain uses TRBV29-1 with TRBJ2-1; no clear D gene. Trimming cost V 4 bases and J 4 bases, with 5 bases left between them. CDR1 and CDR2 from the germline V gene are SQVTM and ANQGSEA. This CDR3 has 11 amino acids. DNA for the CDR3: TGCAGCGTTGTGTCGTACAATGAGCAGTTCTTC. Translating it yields CSVVSYNEQFF.

Notes on this clone: One end of the junction does not line up with germline, which may come from a read error. V usage is TRBV6-1 and J usage is TRBJ2-3, with TRBD2 matching over 7 bases. Germline lookup yields CDR1 MNHNS and CDR2 SASEGT. CDR3 length: 16 residues. CDR3: CASSEVSFGTNPTQYF. CDR3 coding DNA: TGTGCCAGCAGCGAAGTATCGTTCGGGACTAATCCTACGCAGTATTTT.

This clone was seen a few times. V usage is TRBV7-8 and J usage is TRBJ2-7; D gene uncertain. The CDR3 length is 13 residues. The germline V gene has CDR1 SGHVS and CDR2 FQNEAQ. V was pared by 1 base and J by 0 bases, with 4 bases between. The CDR3, as DNA: TGTGCCAGCAGCTTAGGCGACTCCTACGAGCAGTACTTC. It is translated as CASSLGDSYEQYF.

The rearrangement uses TRBV7-6 and TRBJ2-1, with TRBD2 matching 10 bases. The germline V gene encodes CDR1 SGHVS and CDR2 FNYEAQ. With 5 bases clipped from V and 4 bases from J, the junction kept 11 bases outside the gene matches. CDR3 length: 17 residues. In nucleotides, the CDR3 is TGTGCCAGCAGCACCTCCCCCGGGACTAGCGTGTACAATGAGCAGTTCTTC. Translation gives CASSTSPGTSVYNEQFF.

This chain connects TRBV14 to TRBJ1-2; unclear D gene. CDR1 is SGHDN and CDR2 is FVKESK in the germline V gene. V lost 3 bases, J lost 8 bases, and 13 bases lay in between. The CDR3 sequence is 13 residues long. This CDR3 reads CASSQGSFGGYTF. The DNA for the CDR3 is TGTGCCAGCAGCCAGGGGAGCTTTGGCGGCTACACCTTC.

The rearrangement uses TRBV6-1 and TRBJ2-7; tentative D call: TRBD1 (6 bases). The V and J ends lost 5 bases and 2 bases respectively, with 10 bases between them. The CDR3 sequence is 13 residues long. Germline V gene lookup returns CDR1 MNHNS and CDR2 SASEGT. CDR3 region: CASSLGQTYEQYF. CDR3 coding DNA: TGTGCCAGCAGTTTAGGACAGACCTACGAGCAGTACTTC.

The chain is built from TRBV6-1 and TRBJ1-5; 9 bases are shared with TRBD1. The CDR3 totals 15 residues. Germline V lookup: CDR1 MNHNS, CDR2 SASEGT. Unmatched junction bases numbered 1, after V lost 3 bases and J lost 1 base. The CDR3 bases are TGTGCCAGCAGTGAGGGACAGGGAAGCAATCAGCCCCAGCATTTT. This translates into CASSEGQGSNQPQHF.

V usage is TRBV18 and J usage is TRBJ1-2, with TRBD1 as a possible D gene (6 bases). Germline lookup yields CDR1 KGHSH and CDR2 LQKENI. The CDR3 extends over 14 amino acids. Trimming pared 2 bases from V and 2 bases from J, leaving 9 bases between. This CDR3 is CASSPDRSNYGYTF. In nucleotides, the CDR3 is TGTGCCAGCTCACCAGACAGGTCAAACTATGGCTACACCTTC.

The V call is TRBV5-4, the J call TRBJ2-5, with TRBD2 matching over 8 bases. CDR1 and CDR2 (germline): SGHNT, YYREEE (reference sequence). Trimming at V came to 4 bases and at J to 6 bases, leaving 14 bases not matched to a gene. The CDR3 is 16 residues long. As DNA, the CDR3 is TGTGCCAGCAGCCGGGGACTAGATGGGGGCGGGCAGACCCAGTACTTC. It specifies CASSRGLDGGGQTQYF.